This is a list of T cell receptor beta chains from one sample in a study of blood T cell repertoires in COVID-19. Repertoires were generated with immunoSEQ multiplex PCR, while TCRdb's copy carries only in-frame clones and drops some. The table records 150,000 or so clones, over 75% of them present only once. Source material: PBMCs or T cells enriched from blood (not recorded which). The receptor set was obtained from a woman aged 50 to 65 who had recovered from COVID-19. CDR3s include the opening cysteine and the closing phenylalanine or tryptophan. The D gene is left open where the match is weak. Clone size is not always given. Where it is, it says once, few, many or a class for expanded clones.

clone_size: many; v_call: TRBV6-1; d_call: TRBD2; j_call: TRBJ2-5; cdr3_length: 16; cdr3_nt: TGTGCCAGCAGTGGGGGGACTAGCGGGAGCCAAGAGACCCAGTACTTC; cdr3_aa: CASSGGTSGSQETQYF
clone_size: -; v_call: TRBV19; d_call: -; j_call: TRBJ2-1; cdr3_length: 14; cdr3_nt: TGTGCCAGTAGTGTCGGTCAGGGCCGGAATGAGCAGTTCTTC; cdr3_aa: CASSVGQGRNEQFF
clone_size: few; v_call: TRBV5-1; d_call: TRBD2; j_call: TRBJ2-3; cdr3_length: 16; cdr3_nt: TGCGCCAGCAGCTCCCTAGCGGGGGCCTCCACAGATACGCAGTATTTT; cdr3_aa: CASSSLAGASTDTQYF
clone_size: -; v_call: TRBV7-2; d_call: TRBD2; j_call: TRBJ2-1; cdr3_length: 15; cdr3_nt: TGTGCCAGCAGCACCCCTAGCGGGCCGGGGAATGAGCAGTTCTTC; cdr3_aa: CASSTPSGPGNEQFF
clone_size: -; v_call: TRBV3-1/TRBV3-2; d_call: TRBD1; j_call: TRBJ2-7; cdr3_length: 15; cdr3_nt: TGTGCCAGCAGCCAGACAGGGGGGGATTCCTACGAGCAGTACTTC; cdr3_aa: CASSQTGGDSYEQYF
clone_size: -; v_call: TRBV10-3; d_call: -; j_call: TRBJ1-4; cdr3_length: 12; cdr3_nt: TGTGCCATCCGGGGGACTAATGAAAAACTGTTTTTT; cdr3_aa: CAIRGTNEKLFF
clone_size: few; v_call: TRBV6-6; d_call: -; j_call: TRBJ1-1; cdr3_length: 14; cdr3_nt: TGTGCCAGCAGAGGGACGGGGGGGTACACTGAAGCTTTCTTT; cdr3_aa: CASRGTGGYTEAFF
clone_size: -; v_call: TRBV11-3; d_call: -; j_call: TRBJ2-5; cdr3_length: 15; cdr3_nt: TGTGCCAGCAGCTTAGGTTCACAAACCCAAGAGACCCAGTACTTC; cdr3_aa: CASSLGSQTQETQYF
clone_size: -; v_call: TRBV5-1; d_call: -; j_call: TRBJ1-2; cdr3_length: 12; cdr3_nt: TGCGCCAGCAGCATACAGGAATATGGCTACACCTTC; cdr3_aa: CASSIQEYGYTF
clone_size: -; v_call: TRBV9; d_call: -; j_call: TRBJ2-1; cdr3_length: 15; cdr3_nt: TGTGCCAGCAGCGTAGAGCAGGGTGGCCACAATGAGCAGTTCTTC; cdr3_aa: CASSVEQGGHNEQFF
clone_size: -; v_call: TRBV9; d_call: -; j_call: TRBJ2-7; cdr3_length: 15; cdr3_nt: TGTGCCAGCAGCGTAGGTGAGGGGGTCTCCTACGAGCAGTACTTC; cdr3_aa: CASSVGEGVSYEQYF
clone_size: few; v_call: TRBV6-1; d_call: TRBD1; j_call: TRBJ2-2; cdr3_length: 17; cdr3_nt: TGTGCCAGCAGTGACAAAAGACCGGGACAGGGCACCGGGGAGCTGTTTTTT; cdr3_aa: CASSDKRPGQGTGELFF
clone_size: few; v_call: TRBV11-3; d_call: -; j_call: TRBJ1-6; cdr3_length: 14; cdr3_nt: TGTGCCAGCAGCTTGGGGGGTAGCAATTCACCCCTCCACTTT; cdr3_aa: CASSLGGSNSPLHF
clone_size: -; v_call: TRBV20-1; d_call: -; j_call: TRBJ1-5; cdr3_length: 13; cdr3_nt: TGCAGTGCTAGTGAGGGGCCCAATCAGCCCCAGCATTTT; cdr3_aa: CSASEGPNQPQHF
clone_size: -; v_call: TRBV28; d_call: TRBD1; j_call: TRBJ2-7; cdr3_length: 15; cdr3_nt: TGTGCCAGCAGGATCCGACAGGGGACTGTCTACGAGCAGTACTTC; cdr3_aa: CASRIRQGTVYEQYF
clone_size: -; v_call: TRBV2; d_call: TRBD2; j_call: TRBJ2-1; cdr3_length: 13; cdr3_nt: TGTGCCAGCAGTGAACGACTAGCGAGTGAGCAGTTCTTC; cdr3_aa: CASSERLASEQFF
clone_size: once; v_call: TRBV2; d_call: TRBD2; j_call: TRBJ2-7; cdr3_length: 17; cdr3_nt: TGTGCCAGCAGTACACGACAGGAACTAGCGGGGGCCTACGAGCAGTACTTC; cdr3_aa: CASSTRQELAGAYEQYF
clone_size: -; v_call: TRBV13; d_call: -; j_call: TRBJ2-7; cdr3_length: 13; cdr3_nt: TGTGCCAGCAGCTTGGGGAGCGCCTACGAGCAGTACTTC; cdr3_aa: CASSLGSAYEQYF
clone_size: -; v_call: TRBV27; d_call: -; j_call: TRBJ2-7; cdr3_length: 14; cdr3_nt: TGTGCCAGCAGTCCCGGGAGCCTCAACTACGAGCAGTACTTC; cdr3_aa: CASSPGSLNYEQYF
clone_size: -; v_call: TRBV19; d_call: TRBD1; j_call: TRBJ1-1; cdr3_length: 16; cdr3_nt: TGTGCCAGTACCACCGGTCCCCAGGGGGCGAGAACTGAAGCTTTCTTT; cdr3_aa: CASTTGPQGARTEAFF
clone_size: -; v_call: TRBV7-9; d_call: -; j_call: TRBJ2-3; cdr3_length: 16; cdr3_nt: TGTGCCAGCAGCTTAGCGGTAGGAGCGCCGTCCGGTACGCAGTATTTT; cdr3_aa: CASSLAVGAPSGTQYF
clone_size: -; v_call: TRBV12-3/TRBV12-4; d_call: -; j_call: TRBJ1-1; cdr3_length: 12; cdr3_nt: TGTGCCAGCGGTATTCGGGGGACTGAAGCTTTCTTT; cdr3_aa: CASGIRGTEAFF
clone_size: -; v_call: TRBV9; d_call: -; j_call: TRBJ1-1; cdr3_length: 15; cdr3_nt: TGTGCCAGCAGCGTAGAGCCGGGAAGAGACACTGAAGCTTTCTTT; cdr3_aa: CASSVEPGRDTEAFF
clone_size: -; v_call: TRBV5-8; d_call: -; j_call: TRBJ1-5; cdr3_length: 18; cdr3_nt: TGTGCCAGCAGCTACACTTTTGGGGCCGCCAGTAGCAATCAGCCCCAGCATTTT; cdr3_aa: CASSYTFGAASSNQPQHF
clone_size: -; v_call: TRBV6-6; d_call: TRBD1; j_call: TRBJ1-6; cdr3_length: 16; cdr3_nt: TGTGCCAGCAGTCGAACCGGGACAGGGTTGGATTCACCCCTCCACTTT; cdr3_aa: CASSRTGTGLDSPLHF
clone_size: few; v_call: TRBV9; d_call: TRBD2; j_call: TRBJ2-3; cdr3_length: 12; cdr3_nt: TGTGCCAGCAGCGTAGCTAGCGGGAAGCAGTATTTT; cdr3_aa: CASSVASGKQYF